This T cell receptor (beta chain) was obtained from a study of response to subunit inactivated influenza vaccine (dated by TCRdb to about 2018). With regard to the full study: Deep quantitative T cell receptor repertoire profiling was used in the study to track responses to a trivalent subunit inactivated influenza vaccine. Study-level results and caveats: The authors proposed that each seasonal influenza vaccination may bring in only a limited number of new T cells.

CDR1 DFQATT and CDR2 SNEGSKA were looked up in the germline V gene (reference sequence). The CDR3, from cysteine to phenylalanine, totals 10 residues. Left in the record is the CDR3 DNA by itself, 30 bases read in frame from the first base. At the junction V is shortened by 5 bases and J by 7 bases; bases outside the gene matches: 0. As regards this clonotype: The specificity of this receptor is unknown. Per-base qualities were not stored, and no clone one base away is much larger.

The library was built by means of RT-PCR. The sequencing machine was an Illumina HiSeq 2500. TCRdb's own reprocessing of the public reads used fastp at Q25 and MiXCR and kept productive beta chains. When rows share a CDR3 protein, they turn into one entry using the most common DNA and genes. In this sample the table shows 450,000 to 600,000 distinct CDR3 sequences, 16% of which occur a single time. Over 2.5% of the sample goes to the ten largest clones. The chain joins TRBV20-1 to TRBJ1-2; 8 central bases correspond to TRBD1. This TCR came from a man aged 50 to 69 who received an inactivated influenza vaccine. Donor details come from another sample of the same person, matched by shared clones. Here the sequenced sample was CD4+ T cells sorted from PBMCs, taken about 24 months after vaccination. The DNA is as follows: TGCAGTGCTGGACAGGGTGGCTACACCTTC. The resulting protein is CSAGQGGYTF.